The clone carrying this T cell receptor (beta chain) was observed many times. What it recognizes is unknown. From the PCR reads, TCRdb called clonotypes with MiXCR, one entry per CDR3 protein. Among about 500,000 distinct CDR3 sequences listed, about 25% were seen once. The data stem from a study of molecular identifiers for immune sequencing clone quantification. Findings and caveats of the study: In naive cells, under 1% of molecules belonged to clones above 20 RNA copies, against over 99% in effector cells. Same-barcode identical TCR molecules could make highly expanded clones look smaller than they are.

Sorted naive CD8 T cells were those defined as CD8+CD4-CCR7+CD45RA+. Germline loops: CDR1 SEHNR, CDR2 FQNEAQ (reference sequence). Trimming pared 1 base from V and 9 bases from J, leaving 24 bases between. The length of the CDR3 is 17 residues. The clonotype comes from a human donor in good health. Some libraries in this study had Jurkat cell RNA spiked in. This chain connects TRBV7-9 to TRBJ1-2, with D possibly TRBD1 on 6 matching bases. The sample consisted of naive CD8+ T cells from blood, with Jurkat cell RNA spiked in. Subset: FACS-sorted CD8+CD4-CCR7+CD45RA+ naive T cells. Here the CDR3 DNA reads TGTGCCAGCAGCTTAGGACGTTGGACAGCTTCTGCAGGAAGCTACACCTTC. It is translated as CASSLGRWTASAGSYTF.